The 10 T cell receptor beta chains below were found in one sample sequenced in a study of blood T cell repertoires in COVID-19. Here immunoSEQ multiplex PCR was the method, and the copy in TCRdb shows in-frame clones only, minus some. The table has about 260,000 clones, 75% to 90% seen once. Material for sequencing was peripheral blood. The receptors derive from a middle-aged woman with acute or convalescent COVID-19.

A single count supports this clone. The gene calls are TRBV5-1 and TRBJ1-1; 9 nucleotides match TRBD1. Trimming at V came to 6 bases and at J to 5 bases, leaving 23 bases not matched to a gene. The CDR3 length is 19 residues. Germline assignment: CDR1 SGHRS and CDR2 YFSETQ. The CDR3 DNA is TGCGCCAGCACCCCACGTCCCGGGACAGGGTCCAAAGATTATACTGAAGCTTTCTTT. Translated: CASTPRPGTGSKDYTEAFF.

The gene calls are TRBV24-1 and TRBJ2-3; tentatively, D is TRBD1 (6 bases). The germline gives CDR1 KGHDR, CDR2 SFDVKD. V gave up 2 bases and J gave up 0 bases, with 11 bases separating them. CDR3 size: 16 residues. In nucleotides, the CDR3 is TGTGCCACCAGTGATTCGGGACATCTGAGCACAGATACGCAGTATTTT. It codes for CATSDSGHLSTDTQYF.

To note about this clone: One junction end disagrees with the germline gene, perhaps due to a read error. The gene calls are TRBV3-1 (or the pseudogene TRBV3-2) and TRBJ2-2, with 9 bases fitting TRBD1. CDR3 length: 13 residues. Germline values: CDR1 LGHDT, CDR2 YNNKEL (reference sequence). The CDR3 DNA reads as TGTGCCAGCACCCAACAGGGGGCCAGGGAGCTGTTTTTT. Protein: CASTQQGARELFF.

The rearrangement links TRBV11-2 to TRBJ1-1; the D is unclear. With 5 bases removed from V and 1 base from J, the gap between germline ends came to 11 bases. Germline-derived CDR1 and CDR2 are SGHAT and FQNNGV. CDR3 length equals 14 residues. The CDR3 sequence: CASSTFYGNTEAFF. DNA of the CDR3: TGTGCCAGCAGCACCTTTTACGGGAACACTGAAGCTTTCTTT.

A few counts support this clone. This rearrangement joins TRBV5-1 to TRBJ2-2; maybe TRBD1 (5 bases). Germline-derived CDR1 and CDR2 are SGHRS and YFSETQ. CDR3 length: 15 amino acids. V was clipped by 0 bases and J by 2 bases, with 8 bases between them. CDR3 loop: CASSLVRVNTGELFF. The CDR3 DNA sequence: TGCGCCAGCAGCTTGGTCAGGGTAAACACCGGGGAGCTGTTTTTT. The whole variable domain, filled in from reference TRBV5-1 and TRBJ2-2, reads KAGVTQTPRYLIKTRGQQVTLSCSPISGHRSVSWYQQTPGQGLQFLFEYFSETQRNKGNFPGRFSGRQFSNSRSEMNVSTLELGDSALYLCASSLVRVNTGELFFGEGSRLTVL.

J is TRBJ2-3 and V is TRBV14; no firm D call. The V gene lost 0 bases and the J gene lost 1 base, with 23 bases spanning the gap. This CDR3 has 20 amino acids. Germline V lookup: CDR1 SGHDN, CDR2 FVKESK. The CDR3 region is CASSQDSIWVFRSGTDTQYF. Written as DNA, the CDR3 is TGTGCCAGCAGCCAAGATAGCATATGGGTATTCAGAAGCGGCACAGATACGCAGTATTTT.

The chain combines TRBV25-1 with TRBJ1-2, with 10 nucleotides matching TRBD1. Trimming took 4 bases from V and 7 from J; bases not matched to a gene: 3. Germline-derived CDR1 and CDR2 are MGHDK and SYGVNS. This CDR3 comprises 13 residues. CDR3 nucleotides: TGTGCCAGCAGTGTAGGGACAGGGGTTGGCTACACCTTC. It yields the protein CASSVGTGVGYTF.

The rearrangement uses TRBV3-1 (or the pseudogene TRBV3-2) and TRBJ2-3; 9 positions agree with TRBD2. This CDR3 is 16 amino acids long. CDR1 and CDR2 from the germline V gene are LGHDT and YNNKEL (reference sequence). J lost 3 bases, V lost 4 bases, and 8 bases had no gene match. DNA of the CDR3: TGTGCCAGCAGCCTTTCCGCGGGGGGGGGTACAGATACGCAGTATTTT. Translation: CASSLSAGGGTDTQYF.

On this clone itself: Compared with germline, one end of the junction differs, possibly owing to a read error. This chain joins TRBV5-1 and TRBJ2-1; no definite D call. The length of the CDR3 is 13 residues. From germline, CDR1 is SGHRS and CDR2 YFSETQ. CDR3 sequence (DNA): TGCGCCAGCAGTTTGGACGGCTACAATGAGCAGTTCTTC. This codes for CASSLDGYNEQFF.

The CDR3 here is CASSLQGGYGYTF. The DNA of the CDR3 is TGTGCCAGCAGCTTACAGGGAGGGTATGGCTACACCTTC. The rearrangement joins TRBV27 to TRBJ1-2; D perhaps matches TRBD1 (6 bases). Trimming removed 6 bases from V and 5 bases from J, with 13 bases in between. Germline loops: CDR1 MNHEY, CDR2 SMNVEV (reference sequence). The CDR3 covers 13 residues.